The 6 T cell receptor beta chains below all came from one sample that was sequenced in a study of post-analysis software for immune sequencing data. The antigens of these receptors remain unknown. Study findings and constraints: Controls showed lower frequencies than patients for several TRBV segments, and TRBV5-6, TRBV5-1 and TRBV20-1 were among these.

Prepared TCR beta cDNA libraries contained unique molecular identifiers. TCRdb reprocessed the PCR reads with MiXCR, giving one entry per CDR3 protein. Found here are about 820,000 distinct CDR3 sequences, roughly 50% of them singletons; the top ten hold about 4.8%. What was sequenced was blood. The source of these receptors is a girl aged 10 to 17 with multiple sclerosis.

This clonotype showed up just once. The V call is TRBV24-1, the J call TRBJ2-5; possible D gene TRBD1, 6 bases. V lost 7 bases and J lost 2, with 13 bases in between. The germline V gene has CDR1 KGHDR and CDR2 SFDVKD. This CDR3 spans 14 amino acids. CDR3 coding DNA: TGTGCCACCAGATTAGGACAGAGACAAGAGACCCAGTACTTC. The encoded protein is CATRLGQRQETQYF.

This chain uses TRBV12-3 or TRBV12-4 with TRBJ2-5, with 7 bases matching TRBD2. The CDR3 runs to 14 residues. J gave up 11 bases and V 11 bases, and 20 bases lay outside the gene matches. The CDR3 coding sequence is TGTGCCCGCACGGGGCTAGCGGACTACAATGAGCAGTACTTC. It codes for CARTGLADYNEQYF.

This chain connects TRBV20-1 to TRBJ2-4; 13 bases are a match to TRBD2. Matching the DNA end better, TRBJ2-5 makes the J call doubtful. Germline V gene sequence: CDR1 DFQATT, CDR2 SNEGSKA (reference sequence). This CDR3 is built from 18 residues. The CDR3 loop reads CSASPRLAGGLDEWTQYF. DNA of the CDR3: TGCAGTGCTAGCCCCAGACTAGCGGGAGGTCTCGATGAGTGGACCCAGTACTTC.

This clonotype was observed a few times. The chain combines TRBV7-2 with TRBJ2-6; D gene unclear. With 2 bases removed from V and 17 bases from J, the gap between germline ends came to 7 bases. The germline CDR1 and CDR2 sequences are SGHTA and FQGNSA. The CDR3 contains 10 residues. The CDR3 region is CASSLMRLTF. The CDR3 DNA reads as TGTGCCAGCAGCTTAATGCGGTTGACTTTC.

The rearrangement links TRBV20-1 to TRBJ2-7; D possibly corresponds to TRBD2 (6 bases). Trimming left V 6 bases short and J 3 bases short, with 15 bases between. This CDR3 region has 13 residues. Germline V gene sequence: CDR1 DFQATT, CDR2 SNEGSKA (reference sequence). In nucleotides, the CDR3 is TGCAGTGCGCGACTAGTTCTGGGCTACGAGCAGTACTTC. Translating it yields CSARLVLGYEQYF.

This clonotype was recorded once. The CDR3 is CASSEAVGGQETQYF. The CDR3 bases are TGTGCCAGCAGTGAAGCGGTGGGGGGCCAAGAGACCCAGTACTTC. This chain uses TRBV6-1 with TRBJ2-5; D possibly corresponds to TRBD2 (6 bases). Germline values: CDR1 MNHNS, CDR2 SASEGT. The CDR3 has 15 amino acids. The V end lost 0 bases, the J end lost 1 base, and 9 bases lay between the germline ends.